The 15 T cell receptor beta chains given below trace back to one sample, sequenced in a study of regulatory T cells in long-lasting Graves disease. Documented time point: newly diagnosed GD, antithyroid drugs for less than 3 months. With RNA extracted from PBMCs as input, the TCR library was made. Construction of the TCR beta libraries employed iRepertoire HTBI primers in conjunction with Arm-PCR of CDR3 regions. Using its own MiXCR run on the multiplex PCR reads, TCRdb lists one record per CDR3 protein. The table has a few hundred thousand distinct CDR3 sequences, about 15% seen once. These sequences were also reported in another study, on T cells in Graves' hyperthyroidism and ophthalmopathy.

Here the sequenced sample was peripheral blood mononuclear cells (PBMCs), taken at new diagnosis, from a patient treated with antithyroid drugs. These TCRs come from a young woman with Graves disease.

This clonotype has more than one count but fewer than ten. J is TRBJ2-5 and V is TRBV7-2; 9 bases are shared with TRBD2. The better agreement between TRBJ2-1 and the DNA end casts doubt on the J call. CDR1 SGHTA and CDR2 FQGNSA come from the germline V gene. The CDR3 contains 17 residues. Here the CDR3 reads CASSLLGVAGVNNEQFF. CDR3 nucleotides: TGTGCCAGCAGCTTATTGGGAGTAGCGGGAGTCAACAATGAGCAGTTCTTC.

V gene TRBV24-1 combines with J gene TRBJ1-5; D ambiguous. The CDR3 loop spans 15 amino acids. Germline CDR1 is KGHDR and CDR2 is SFDVKD. Trimming shortened V by 2 bases and J by 3 bases, and 10 bases separated the two germline ends. CDR3 protein: CATSDSFAPNQPQHF. The CDR3 DNA follows: TGTGCCACCAGTGATTCGTTCGCCCCCAATCAGCCCCAGCATTTT.

This clonotype was detected many times. The rearrangement links TRBV29-1 to TRBJ1-2; a weak D match, TRBD1 (5 bases). Germline V gene data show CDR1 as SQVTM and CDR2 as ANQGSEA. Trimming stripped 8 bases from V and 4 bases from J, with 20 bases between. CDR3 length equals 14 residues. The DNA of the CDR3 is TGCAGCTCCTGGGACGACAGCGAAGCCTATGGCTACACCTTC. Protein product: CSSWDDSEAYGYTF.

Note on this clonotype: One end of the junction is discordant with germline, which a read error may explain. The chain links TRBV7-7 to TRBJ1-5, with D uncertain. From germline, CDR1 is SSHAT and CDR2 FNYEAQ (reference sequence). The CDR3 consists of 13 residues. For the CDR3, the DNA is TGTGCTAGCAGCTTCCGGCCCCTCAGCCCCCAGCATTTT. Amino acids: CASSFRPLSPQHF.

This clonotype was counted many times. The CDR3 sequence: CASSLGVKLETQYF. As DNA, the CDR3 is TGTGCCAGCAGCTTAGGAGTTAAATTAGAGACCCAGTACTTC. This chain joins TRBV11-2 and TRBJ2-5; D gene unclear. CDR1 is SGHAT and CDR2 is FQNNGV in the germline V gene. The V and J ends lost 1 base and 4 bases respectively, with 10 bases between them. The CDR3 contains 14 residues.

This clonotype was found a few times. CDR3 sequence reads: CASSSMGTVGDDIEQFF. The CDR3 nucleotides are TGCGCCAGCAGCTCAATGGGGACAGTTGGAGATGACATTGAGCAGTTCTTC. This chain connects TRBV5-1 to TRBJ2-1; the match to TRBD1 covers 7 bases. The CDR3 runs 17 residues. V gave up 3 bases and J gave up 9 bases; unmatched junction bases: 18. Germline CDR1 and CDR2: SGHRS and YFSETQ.

This clonotype has a count of ten or more. The J gene is TRBJ1-1, the V gene TRBV28, with 11 bases matching TRBD1. This CDR3 region has 15 residues. With 6 bases clipped from V and 8 bases from J, the junction kept 11 bases outside the gene matches. Germline V gene lookup returns CDR1 MDHEN and CDR2 SYDVKM. CDR3 protein: CASRSSGQGASEAFF. In DNA, the CDR3 is TGTGCCAGCAGGTCATCTGGACAGGGGGCGTCAGAAGCTTTCTTT.

This clonotype occurred many times. V usage is TRBV7-2 and J usage is TRBJ2-3; D call uncertain. The CDR3 covers 13 residues. Trimming cost V 1 base and J 7 bases, with 9 bases left between them. Germline loops: CDR1 SGHTA, CDR2 FQGNSA. In DNA, the CDR3 is TGTGCCAGCAGCTTAGAACGACTTAATACGCAGTATTTT. It translates to CASSLERLNTQYF.

This rearrangement joins TRBV2 to TRBJ2-4, with TRBD2 identical over 8 bases. The CDR3 covers 17 residues. The ends lost 5 bases at V and 2 bases at J; junction bases unmatched: 11. The germline V gene has CDR1 SNHLY and CDR2 FYNNEI. In nucleotides, the CDR3 is TGTGCCAGCAGTCCCGGGACTAGAGGAGGGACCAAAAACATTCAGTACTTC. This codes for CASSPGTRGGTKNIQYF.

This clonotype was recorded many times. The chain has TRBV6-1 and TRBJ2-7, with D perhaps being TRBD1 or TRBD2 (5 bases each). V gave up 5 bases and J gave up 4 bases, with 15 bases separating them. Germline V gene lookup returns CDR1 MNHNS and CDR2 SASEGT. CDR3 length: 14 amino acids. CDR3 sequence (DNA): TGTGCCAGCAGTACCTCTGGGACGAGATACGAGCAGTACTTC. Residues: CASSTSGTRYEQYF.

This clonotype has a handful of counts. The chain carries TRBV6-1 and TRBJ2-2; D perhaps matches TRBD1 (7 bases). The CDR3 covers 13 residues. Between the trimmed V and J ends, which lost 8 bases and 6 bases, there was a span of 13 bases. Germline loops: CDR1 MNHNS, CDR2 SASEGT. The CDR3, as DNA: TGTGCCAGCGAGACAGGGAGGCCCGGGGAGCTGTTTTTT. This codes for CASETGRPGELFF.

In this sample, this clonotype turned up a few times. J is TRBJ2-7 and V is TRBV5-5; D ambiguous. Looked up from germline, CDR1 is SGHKS and CDR2 is YYEKEE (reference sequence). Trimming removed 0 bases at V and 2 bases at J, with 12 bases between. The CDR3 has 15 residues. CDR3 protein: CASSLGHRETYEQYF. In DNA, the CDR3 is TGTGCCAGCAGCTTGGGGCACAGAGAGACCTACGAGCAGTACTTC.

The V and J genes are TRBV4-2 and TRBJ2-4; no reliable D call. Deletions cut 1 base from V and 8 bases from J, with 9 bases between. In germline, CDR1 is LGHNA, CDR2 YNFKEQ. The CDR3 is made up of 13 amino acids. CDR3 protein: CASSQGPQDIQYF. CDR3 coding DNA: TGTGCCAGCAGCCAAGGACCTCAGGACATTCAGTACTTC.

This chain uses TRBV10-2 with TRBJ1-2; D is uncertain. From germline, CDR1 is WSHSY and CDR2 SAAADI. The length of the CDR3 is 13 residues. The V end was cut by 0 bases, the J end by 1 base, with 3 bases between. The CDR3: CASSESGNYGYTF. The CDR3 DNA reads as TGCGCCAGCAGTGAGTCCGGTAACTATGGCTACACCTTC.

The CDR3 coding sequence is TGTGCCAGCAGTCCGGGGACAGCTTCTAATGAAAAACTGTTTTTT. As protein: CASSPGTASNEKLFF. This sequence joins TRBV28 and TRBJ1-4; 7 positions match TRBD1. Germline V gene lookup returns CDR1 MDHEN and CDR2 SYDVKM. Losses at the gene ends were 5 bases for V and 3 bases for J; bases not matched to a gene: 6. This CDR3 spans 15 amino acids.